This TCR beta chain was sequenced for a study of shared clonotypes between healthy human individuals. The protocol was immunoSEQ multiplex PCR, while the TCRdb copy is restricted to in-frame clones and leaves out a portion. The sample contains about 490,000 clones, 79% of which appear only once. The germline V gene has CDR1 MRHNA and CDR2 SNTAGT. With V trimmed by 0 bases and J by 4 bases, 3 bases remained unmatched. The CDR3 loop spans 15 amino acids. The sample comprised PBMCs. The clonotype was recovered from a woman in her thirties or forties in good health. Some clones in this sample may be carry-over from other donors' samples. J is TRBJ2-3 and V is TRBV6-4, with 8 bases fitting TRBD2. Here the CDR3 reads CASSDSTAGADTQYF. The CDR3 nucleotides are TGTGCCAGCAGTGACTCGACAGCGGGGGCAGATACGCAGTATTTT.